These 28 T cell receptor beta chains share one sample of origin, sequenced in a study of cytomegalovirus exposure and HLA in healthy donors. The PCR made use of 60 Vbeta and 13 Jbeta primers. TCRdb's table, derived via immunoSEQ multiplex PCR, lists solely in-frame clones and lacks some. The listing records approximately 210,000 clones. The sequencing sample was made of PBMCs. The receptors were gathered from a woman in her 30s in good health and CMV-seropositive.

The CDR3 sequence: CASREDRGRVYAYGYTF. The DNA of the CDR3 is TGTGCCAGCAGGGAGGACAGGGGGCGAGTTTACGCGTATGGCTACACCTTC. This chain joins TRBV5-4 and TRBJ1-2, with TRBD1 identical over 11 bases. The length of the CDR3 is 17 residues. Trimming removed 5 bases from V and 5 bases from J; junction bases left unmatched: 14. Germline values: CDR1 SGHNT, CDR2 YYREEE (reference sequence). Drawing the rest from reference TRBV5-4 and TRBJ1-2, the complete variable domain is ETGVTQSPTHLIKTRGQQVTLRCSSQSGHNTVSWYQQALGQGPQFIFQYYREEENGRGNFPPRFSGLQFPNYSSELNVNALELDDSALYLCASREDRGRVYAYGYTFGSGTRLTVV.

V usage is TRBV4-2 and J usage is TRBJ2-7; 9 positions match TRBD2. In germline, CDR1 is LGHNA, CDR2 YNFKEQ. The CDR3 totals 16 residues. Trimming at V came to 3 bases and at J to 6 bases, leaving 12 bases not matched to a gene. The chain's CDR3 is CASSQGRTSAYVEQYF. The CDR3 nucleotides are TGTGCCAGCAGCCAGGGCAGGACTAGCGCTTACGTCGAGCAGTACTTC.

CDR3 in amino acids: CASSQTSAAATQYF. The CDR3, as DNA: TGTGCCAGCAGTCAAACTAGCGCGGCGGCTACGCAGTATTTT. The rearrangement links TRBV6-5 to TRBJ2-3; 7 positions match TRBD2. Germline CDR1 MNHEY, CDR2 SVGAGI. The V and J ends lost 5 bases and 8 bases, in that order; junction bases with no gene match: 10. The CDR3 consists of 14 residues.

The V and J genes are TRBV6-1 and TRBJ2-3, with a weak D call TRBD1 (5 bases). V was trimmed by 4 bases and J by 1 base, leaving 18 bases between them. CDR1 is MNHNS and CDR2 is SASEGT in the germline V gene. CDR3 length: 17 residues. The CDR3 bases are TGTGCCAGCAGTGCGTGGGGCGACTCCTCTGGCACAGATACGCAGTATTTT. This sequence encodes CASSAWGDSSGTDTQYF.

The rearrangement joins TRBV19 to TRBJ2-5; maybe TRBD1 (6 bases). Germline lookup yields CDR1 LNHDA and CDR2 SQIVND (reference sequence). Deletions cut 9 bases from V and 3 bases from J, with 11 bases between. The CDR3 contains 12 residues. The CDR3 loop reads CASPGAKETQYF. The CDR3 DNA is TGTGCCAGCCCAGGGGCCAAAGAGACCCAGTACTTC. Complete variable domain (other parts from reference TRBV19 and TRBJ2-5): DGGITQSPKYLFRKEGQNVTLSCEQNLNHDAMYWYRQDPGQGLRLIYYSQIVNDFQKGDIAEGYSVSREKKESFPLTVTSAQKNPTAFYLCASPGAKETQYFGPGTRLLVL.

The chain recombines TRBV28 with TRBJ2-3; D is perhaps TRBD1 (6 bases). The V end lost 9 bases, the J end lost 1 base, and 17 bases lay between the germline ends. The CDR3 sequence is 15 residues long. CDR1 is MDHEN, CDR2 SYDVKM, per germline. CDR3 region: CASKLGGAGTDTQYF. CDR3 in DNA: TGTGCCAGTAAACTTGGGGGCGCAGGCACAGATACGCAGTATTTT.

V is TRBV2 and J is TRBJ1-2, with 11 bases lining up with TRBD1. The CDR3 runs to 16 residues. Germline-derived CDR1 and CDR2 are SNHLY and FYNNEI. Losses at the gene ends were 1 base for V and 4 bases for J; bases not matched to a gene: 5. The CDR3: CASSEGGQGVVYGYTF. The CDR3 DNA reads TGTGCCAGCAGTGAAGGGGGACAGGGGGTCGTCTATGGCTACACCTTC.

Note on this clone: One junction end disagrees with the germline gene, perhaps due to a read error. The chain uses TRBV28 and TRBJ1-2; D remains ambiguous. The CDR3 loop spans 15 amino acids. Germline loops: CDR1 MDHEN, CDR2 SYDVKM. CDR3 amino acids: CASSLPTAANCGYTF. CDR3 DNA: TGTGCCAGCAGTTTACCTACAGCGGCTAACTGTGGCTACACCTTC.

The chain has TRBV2 and TRBJ2-3; 7 bases match TRBD2. Germline-derived CDR1 and CDR2 are SNHLY and FYNNEI. V gave up 8 bases and J gave up 7 bases; unmatched junction bases: 6. The CDR3 loop spans 12 amino acids. The CDR3 nucleotides are TGTGCCAGCTCAGCGGGACCGTATACGCAGTATTTT. Its translation: CASSAGPYTQYF.

This sequence joins TRBV2 and TRBJ2-5; 9 bases map to TRBD2. Germline V lookup: CDR1 SNHLY, CDR2 FYNNEI. There are 14 residues in the CDR3. Trimming removed 6 bases from V and 5 bases from J; junction bases left unmatched: 7. CDR3 in DNA: TGTGCCAGCAGGCCCCTAGCGGGGAGTGAGACCCAGTACTTC. It translates to CASRPLAGSETQYF.

This rearrangement joins TRBV10-2 to TRBJ1-6; 9 bases fit TRBD1. Trimming at V came to 6 bases and at J to 4 bases, leaving 4 bases not matched to a gene. The CDR3 extends over 15 amino acids. The germline CDR1 and CDR2 sequences are WSHSY and SAAADI. In nucleotides, the CDR3 is TGCGCCAGCAGCGACAGGGGGGAATATAATTCACCCCTCCACTTT. Translation: CASSDRGEYNSPLHF.

The CDR3 nucleotides are TGCAGCGTAGTATCGACAGTTAACTCCTACGAGCAGTACTTC. Its protein is CSVVSTVNSYEQYF. The rearrangement links TRBV29-1 to TRBJ2-7; tentatively, D is TRBD1 (5 bases). CDR1 is SQVTM, CDR2 ANQGSEA, per germline. V was trimmed by 6 bases and J by 0 bases, leaving 15 bases between them. The CDR3 covers 14 residues.

The chain has TRBV7-2 and TRBJ2-1, with D maybe TRBD2 (6 bases). CDR3 length: 13 residues. Trimming left V 4 bases short and J 14 bases short, with 18 bases between. Germline values: CDR1 SGHTA, CDR2 FQGNSA. DNA for the CDR3: TGTGCCAGCAGCTCCCGGCGGAGGGGCACGGAGTTCTTC. It is translated as CASSSRRRGTEFF.

This rearrangement joins TRBV29-1 to TRBJ2-5; D is possibly TRBD1 (5 bases). From germline, CDR1 is SQVTM and CDR2 ANQGSEA. With 0 bases removed from V and 7 bases from J, the gap between germline ends came to 6 bases. The CDR3 is made up of 11 amino acids. The CDR3, as DNA: TGCAGCGTTGAAGATAGGGGGACCCAGTACTTC. Protein product: CSVEDRGTQYF.

The J gene is TRBJ2-2, the V gene TRBV30; 8 nucleotides line up with TRBD2. Per the germline V gene, CDR1 is GTSNPN and CDR2 is SVGIG (reference sequence). The CDR3 sequence is 11 residues long. Trimming removed 8 bases from V and 5 bases from J; junction bases left unmatched: 1. CDR3 region: CARGGTGELFF. In DNA form, the CDR3 reads TGTGCCCGGGGGGGTACCGGGGAGCTGTTTTTT.

This chain joins TRBV11-2 and TRBJ1-4, with unresolved D. Germline assignment: CDR1 SGHAT and CDR2 FQNNGV. V was cut by 1 base and J by 8 bases, with 11 bases left in between. The CDR3 is 14 amino acids. CDR3 DNA sequence: TGTGCCAGCAGCTTAGCCCTATACGGGGAAAAACTGTTTTTT. Translation: CASSLALYGEKLFF.

The rearrangement links TRBV7-2 to TRBJ2-3; 13 positions match TRBD2. There are 19 residues in the CDR3. Per germline, CDR1 SGHTA and CDR2 FQGNSA. Losses at the gene ends were 4 bases for V and 0 bases for J; bases not matched to a gene: 10. The CDR3 is CASSSTRLAGGFSTDTQYF. The CDR3, as DNA: TGTGCCAGCAGCTCCACCCGACTAGCGGGGGGATTTAGCACAGATACGCAGTATTTT.

The J gene is TRBJ2-6, the V gene TRBV19, with TRBD1 matching 8 bases. Germline CDR1 reads LNHDA; CDR2 reads SQIVND (reference sequence). This CDR3 has 15 amino acids. V was pared by 6 bases and J by 1 base, with 2 bases of the junction left unmatched. The CDR3 DNA is TGTGCCAGTAGGGACAGGGCGTCTGGGGCCAACGTCCTGACTTTC. Its protein product is CASRDRASGANVLTF.

The chain uses TRBV2 and TRBJ1-5, with TRBD1 identical over 9 bases. From germline, CDR1 is SNHLY and CDR2 FYNNEI. Trimming cost V 7 bases and J 3 bases; bases outside gene matches: 7. The CDR3 contains 15 residues. The CDR3 coding sequence is TGTGCCAGCACCCAACAGGGGGCCTTCAATCAGCCCCAGCATTTT. It is translated as CASTQQGAFNQPQHF.

The rearrangement uses TRBV9 and TRBJ1-4; no firm D call. CDR1 and CDR2 (germline): SGDLS, YYNGEE. V was shortened by 2 bases and J by 4 bases, with 15 bases between the two germline ends. This CDR3 is built from 16 residues. The CDR3 here is CASSVDSAPDNEKLFF. The CDR3 DNA reads as TGTGCCAGCAGCGTTGATTCAGCGCCGGATAATGAAAAACTGTTTTTT. Together with reference TRBV9 and TRBJ1-4, the CDR3 gives the full variable domain: DSGVTQTPKHLITATGQRVTLRCSPRSGDLSVYWYQQSLDQGLQFLIQYYNGEERAKGNILERFSAQQFPDLHSELNLSSLELGDSALYFCASSVDSAPDNEKLFFGSGTQLSVL.

V usage is TRBV18 and J usage is TRBJ1-2; 9 bases fit TRBD1. CDR3 size: 15 residues. Germline V gene lookup returns CDR1 KGHSH and CDR2 LQKENI. The trim removed 3 bases at V and 1 base at J, leaving 3 bases unmatched. The CDR3: CASSPRTGDNYGYTF. In DNA form, the CDR3 reads TGTGCCAGCTCACCGCGGACAGGGGATAACTATGGCTACACCTTC.

V and J are TRBV6-5 and TRBJ1-1; 8 bases match TRBD1. Looked up from germline, CDR1 is MNHEY and CDR2 is SVGAGI. This CDR3 is 14 amino acids long. J lost 8 bases, V lost 6 bases, and 11 bases had no gene match. In DNA form, the CDR3 reads TGTGCCAGCAGCATCCGGAGCCAGGGGGCCGAAGCTTTCTTT. Its protein is CASSIRSQGAEAFF.

The J gene is TRBJ2-1, the V gene TRBV4-3; no firm D call. The V end was cut by 0 bases, the J end by 4 bases, with 10 bases between. CDR3 length equals 15 residues. Germline-derived CDR1 and CDR2 are LGHNA and YSLEER. CDR3 nucleotides: TGCGCCAGCAGCCAAGATTTCGGGTCTTACAATGAGCAGTTCTTC. Amino acid sequence: CASSQDFGSYNEQFF.

The chain links TRBV7-8 to TRBJ2-7, with D unresolved. Trimming took off 0 bases at V and 2 bases at J, with 5 bases between the two ends. The length of the CDR3 is 13 residues. Germline assignment: CDR1 SGHVS and CDR2 FQNEAQ. The CDR3 region has the DNA TGTGCCAGCAGCTTAGCTGGCACCTACGAGCAGTACTTC. Amino acid sequence: CASSLAGTYEQYF.

J is TRBJ2-7 and V is TRBV11-2, with TRBD2 matching 11 bases. CDR1 and CDR2 (germline): SGHAT, FQNNGV. V shed 8 bases and J 3 bases; nucleotides not matched to a gene: 6. The CDR3 runs to 14 residues. This chain's CDR3 is CASQTTSGSYEQYF. In DNA, the CDR3 is TGTGCCAGCCAGACCACTAGCGGGAGCTACGAGCAGTACTTC.

Written as DNA, the CDR3 is TGTGCCAGCAGCTTGTACCCCGGGACTAGCGGCACAGATACGCAGTATTTT. It encodes CASSLYPGTSGTDTQYF. The chain joins TRBV5-6 to TRBJ2-3; 10 bases line up with TRBD2. Trimming removed 1 base from V and 1 base from J; junction bases left unmatched: 6. This CDR3 has 17 amino acids. CDR1 SGHDT and CDR2 YYEEEE come from the germline V gene.

The chain employs TRBV5-1 and TRBJ2-5; 8 bases fit TRBD2. V lost 4 bases to trimming and J lost 5 bases; unmatched junction nucleotides: 10. The CDR3 has 15 residues. The germline CDR1 and CDR2 sequences are SGHRS and YFSETQ. In DNA, the CDR3 is TGCGCCAGCAGCATTAGCGGGGAGGTCAGGGAGACCCAGTACTTC. It is translated as CASSISGEVRETQYF.

The chain uses TRBV18 and TRBJ2-3; 11 bases map to TRBD1. Trimming cost V 6 bases and J 3 bases; bases outside gene matches: 5. Germline assignment: CDR1 KGHSH and CDR2 LQKENI. CDR3 size: 15 residues. The CDR3 sequence is CASSGTGGSTDTQYF. In nucleotides, the CDR3 is TGTGCCAGCTCGGGGACAGGGGGATCAACAGATACGCAGTATTTT. The variable domain in full, with the rest retrieved from reference TRBV18 and TRBJ2-3, is NAGVMQNPRHLVRRRGQEARLRCSPMKGHSHVYWYRQLPEEGLKFMVYLQKENIIDESGMPKERFSAEFPKEGPSILRIQQVVRGDSAAYFCASSGTGGSTDTQYFGPGTRLTVL.